This entry describes one TCR beta chain. This CDR3 spans 14 amino acids. V lost 10 bases and J 1 base, leaving 16 bases between the germline ends. The germline gives CDR1 MDHEN, CDR2 SYDVKM. The data were produced by immunoSEQ multiplex PCR, yet TCRdb's version contains in-frame clones alone and is incomplete. The table lists around 300,000 clones, around 90% of them singletons, with over 5% in the top ten. This entry comes from a study of Ad26.COV2.S vaccination and SARS-CoV-2 variants. Treatment given: some 19 received Ad26.COV2.S at low or high dose, single or two shots; about 5 received placebo; per-sample allocation not given. Samples analyzed were those drawn on day 63 after the first vaccine or placebo injection.

The chain uses TRBV28 and TRBJ2-5; TRBD2 is a possible D gene (6 bases). Specimen: peripheral blood, collected in a trial of Ad26.COV2.S vaccine versus placebo. The source is a person aged 18-65 years who received the Ad26.COV2.S COVID-19 vaccine or a placebo. This chain's CDR3 is CATRPAGPQETQYF. DNA for the CDR3: TGTGCCACCAGGCCCGCGGGACCCCAAGAGACCCAGTACTTC.